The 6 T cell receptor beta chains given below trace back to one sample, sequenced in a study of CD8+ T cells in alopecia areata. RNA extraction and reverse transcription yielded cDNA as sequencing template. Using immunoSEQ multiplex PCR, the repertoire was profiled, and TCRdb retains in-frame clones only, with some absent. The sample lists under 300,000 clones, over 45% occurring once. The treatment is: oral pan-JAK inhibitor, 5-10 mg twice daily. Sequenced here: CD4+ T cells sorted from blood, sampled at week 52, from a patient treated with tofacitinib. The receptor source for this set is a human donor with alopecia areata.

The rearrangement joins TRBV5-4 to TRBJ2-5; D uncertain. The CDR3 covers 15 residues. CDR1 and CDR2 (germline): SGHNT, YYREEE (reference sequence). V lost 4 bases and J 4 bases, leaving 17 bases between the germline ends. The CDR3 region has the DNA TGTGCCAGCAGCAGTCGGATTTTGGATTCAGAGACCCAGTACTTC. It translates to CASSSRILDSETQYF.

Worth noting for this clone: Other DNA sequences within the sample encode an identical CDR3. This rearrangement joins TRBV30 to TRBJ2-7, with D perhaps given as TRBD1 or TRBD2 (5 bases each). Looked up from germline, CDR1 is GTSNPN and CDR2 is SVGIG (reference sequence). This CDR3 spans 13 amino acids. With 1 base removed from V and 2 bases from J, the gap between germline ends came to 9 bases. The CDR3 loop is CAWSGGSPYEQYF. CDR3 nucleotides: TGTGCCTGGAGTGGGGGGTCCCCCTACGAGCAGTACTTC.

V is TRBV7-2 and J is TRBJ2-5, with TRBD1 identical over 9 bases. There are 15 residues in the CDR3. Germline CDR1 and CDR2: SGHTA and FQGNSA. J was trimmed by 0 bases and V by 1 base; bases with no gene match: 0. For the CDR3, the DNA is TGTGCCAGCAGCTTAGGGGACAGGGACCAAGAGACCCAGTACTTC. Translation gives CASSLGDRDQETQYF.

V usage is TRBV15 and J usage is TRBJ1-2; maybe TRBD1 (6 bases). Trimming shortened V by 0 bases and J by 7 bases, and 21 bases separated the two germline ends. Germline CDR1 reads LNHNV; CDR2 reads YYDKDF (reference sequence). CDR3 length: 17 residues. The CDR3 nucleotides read TGTGCCACCAGCAGAGATCTACCCGGACAGCAGTCGGGTGGCTACACCTTC. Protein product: CATSRDLPGQQSGGYTF.

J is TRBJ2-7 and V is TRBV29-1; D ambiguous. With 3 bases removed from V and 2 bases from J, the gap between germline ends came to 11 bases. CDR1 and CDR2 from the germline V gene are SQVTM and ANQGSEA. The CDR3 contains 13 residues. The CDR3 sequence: CSVENPIAYEQYF. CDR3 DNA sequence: TGCAGCGTTGAGAACCCGATCGCCTACGAGCAGTACTTC.

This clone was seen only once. Here the CDR3 DNA reads TGTGCCAGCAGGCCGACAGGGCTTAACTATGGCTACACCTTC. The encoded protein is CASRPTGLNYGYTF. The V gene is TRBV6-5, the J gene TRBJ1-2, with 7 bases aligning to TRBD1. V was pared by 6 bases and J by 1 base, with 5 bases of the junction left unmatched. Germline V gene lookup returns CDR1 MNHEY and CDR2 SVGAGI. CDR3 length equals 14 residues.